The next 21 T cell receptor beta chains were all read from a single sample in a study of a mutant IDH1 vaccine in newly diagnosed glioma. Assay used: immunoSEQ multiplex PCR; TCRdb lists only in-frame clones, some missing. The sample includes about 98,000 clones, over 85% seen only once; the top ten take 0.5% to 0.6%. Time point reported: baseline, week 1 (first vaccination visit). Treatment of the sample: pre-vaccination baseline after standard-of-care therapy. The source material was PBMCs, sampled from a glioma patient treated with radiotherapy, temozolomide or both. These receptors were obtained from a woman aged 45-60 years with glioma.

This clone has only one observation. The gene calls are TRBV28 and TRBJ1-2, with no clear D. The CDR3 totals 11 residues. Trimming took off 7 bases at V and 2 bases at J, with 5 bases between the two ends. Germline CDR1 is MDHEN and CDR2 is SYDVKM. CDR3 amino acids: CASNQNYGYTF. CDR3 DNA sequence: TGTGCCAGCAACCAGAACTATGGCTACACCTTC.

The rearrangement uses TRBV28 and TRBJ2-7; TRBD1 matches at 10 bases. CDR1 and CDR2 from the germline V gene are MDHEN and SYDVKM. V dropped 5 bases and J dropped 3; count of bases not matched to a gene: 4. The CDR3 is 14 residues long. For the CDR3, the DNA is TGTGCCAGCAGTCTCGACAGGGGGCTCTACGAGCAGTACTTC. Translated: CASSLDRGLYEQYF.

The chain joins TRBV28 to TRBJ2-1; the match to TRBD2 covers 9 bases. Germline-derived CDR1 and CDR2 are MDHEN and SYDVKM. Losses at the gene ends were 6 bases for V and 6 bases for J; bases not matched to a gene: 12. CDR3 size: 16 residues. CDR3 sequence: CASSIPPGLAGNEQFF. The CDR3 nucleotides are TGTGCCAGCAGCATTCCACCGGGACTAGCAGGCAATGAGCAGTTCTTC. Full variable domain (missing parts from reference TRBV28 and TRBJ2-1): DVKVTQSSRYLVKRTGEKVFLECVQDMDHENMFWYRQDPGLGLRLIYFSYDVKMKEKGDIPEGYSVSREKKERFSLILESASTNQTSMYLCASSIPPGLAGNEQFFGPGTRLTVL.

The chain couples TRBV15 to TRBJ1-4; 8 nucleotides match TRBD1. CDR1 and CDR2 (germline): LNHNV, YYDKDF (reference sequence). There are 15 residues in the CDR3. The junction had 9 bases not matched to a gene; V was cut back by 5 bases and J by 7 bases. The CDR3 sequence is CATSFPQGESEKLFF. DNA for the CDR3: TGTGCCACCAGCTTCCCACAGGGGGAAAGTGAAAAACTGTTTTTT.

The J gene is TRBJ2-1, the V gene TRBV10-1, with unresolved D. The ends were cut back, 0 bases at V and 10 bases at J, with 10 bases in the middle. Germline V lookup: CDR1 WNHNN, CDR2 SYGVQD (reference sequence). The CDR3 covers 13 residues. CDR3 protein: CASSESIPSEQFF. In DNA form, the CDR3 reads TGCGCCAGCAGTGAGTCAATCCCGTCAGAGCAGTTCTTC.

This clone was seen just once. This chain uses TRBV5-4 with TRBJ2-7; no clear D gene. The V end lost 0 bases, the J end lost 2 bases, and 9 bases lay between the germline ends. Per germline, CDR1 SGHNT and CDR2 YYREEE (reference sequence). The CDR3 runs 14 residues. In nucleotides, the CDR3 is TGTGCCAGCAGCTTGGAGTCCCTTACCTACGAGCAGTACTTC. Translation: CASSLESLTYEQYF.

V and J are TRBV6-1 and TRBJ2-2, with 8 positions matching TRBD1. Germline V gives CDR1 MNHNS, CDR2 SASEGT. CDR3 length equals 15 residues. The trim removed 2 bases at V and 5 bases at J, leaving 4 bases unmatched. CDR3 sequence (DNA): TGTGCCAGCAGTGAAACCGGGACAGGAACCGGGGAGCTGTTTTTT. As protein: CASSETGTGTGELFF.

The rearrangement uses TRBV5-4 and TRBJ2-7; D possibly matches TRBD1 or TRBD2 (5 bases each). Trimming took 4 bases from V and 4 from J, leaving 18 bases between them. The CDR3 contains 15 residues. CDR1 is SGHNT, CDR2 YYREEE, per germline (reference sequence). The CDR3 DNA follows: TGTGCCAGCAGCCCCGCCGGGGCGGAACTATACGAGCAGTACTTC. The encoded protein is CASSPAGAELYEQYF.

The V call is TRBV5-6, the J call TRBJ2-5; 10 bases fit TRBD2. With 0 bases clipped from V and 5 bases from J, the junction kept 10 bases outside the gene matches. CDR1 is SGHDT, CDR2 YYEEEE, per germline. The CDR3 spans 17 residues. CDR3 DNA: TGTGCCAGCAGCTTGGTCAGGGCTAGCGGGAGTTGGGAGACCCAGTACTTC. It specifies CASSLVRASGSWETQYF.

Comments on this clone: A read error may produce the germline difference seen at one junction end. The rearrangement uses TRBV7-7 and TRBJ2-2, with D unresolved. From germline, CDR1 is SSHAT and CDR2 FNYEAQ (reference sequence). CDR3 length: 13 amino acids. The CDR3 is CASSPGFTGELFF. The CDR3 region has the DNA TGTGCTAGCAGTCCCGGCTTCACCGGGGAGCTGTTTTTT.

This clone turned up a few times. The V and J genes are TRBV7-3 and TRBJ1-2, with D maybe TRBD1 (5 bases). Germline V CDR1 and CDR2: SGHTA, FQGTGA. This CDR3 is built from 11 residues. V dropped 5 bases and J dropped 10 bases, with 11 bases sitting between them. Here the CDR3 reads CASSGQLVYTF. The CDR3 DNA sequence: TGTGCCAGCAGCGGACAACTAGTCTACACCTTC.

This chain joins TRBV5-1 and TRBJ2-7; weak D call: TRBD2 (5 bases). CDR1 is SGHRS and CDR2 is YFSETQ in the germline V gene. The CDR3 consists of 12 residues. Between the trimmed V and J ends, which lost 4 bases and 4 bases, there was a span of 9 bases. Here the CDR3 reads CASSHPGYEQYF. CDR3 DNA sequence: TGCGCCAGCAGCCACCCGGGGTACGAGCAGTACTTC.

V and J are TRBV19 and TRBJ1-2; D ambiguous. V lost 3 bases and J lost 3, with 8 bases in between. Germline CDR1 reads LNHDA; CDR2 reads SQIVND (reference sequence). The CDR3 runs 13 residues. The CDR3 sequence: CASSMDSYYGYTF. The CDR3 nucleotides are TGTGCCAGTAGTATGGATAGTTACTATGGCTACACCTTC. Looking up the rest from reference TRBV19 and TRBJ1-2 gives the full variable domain: DGGITQSPKYLFRKEGQNVTLSCEQNLNHDAMYWYRQDPGQGLRLIYYSQIVNDFQKGDIAEGYSVSREKKESFPLTVTSAQKNPTAFYLCASSMDSYYGYTFGSGTRLTVV.

The count of this clone is one. The J gene is TRBJ1-4, the V gene TRBV28; 9 bases are a match to TRBD1. Trimming cost V 8 bases and J 5 bases; bases outside gene matches: 6. CDR1 is MDHEN and CDR2 is SYDVKM in the germline V gene. The CDR3 contains 14 residues. CDR3 nucleotides: TGTGCCAGCGGTCTCGGACAGGGGAATGAAAAACTGTTTTTT. Its translation is CASGLGQGNEKLFF.

This clone was detected a few times. The V gene is TRBV5-1, the J gene TRBJ2-7; 7 bases are shared with TRBD1. V dropped 4 bases and J dropped 5; count of bases not matched to a gene: 6. The germline CDR1 and CDR2 sequences are SGHRS and YFSETQ. This CDR3 spans 13 amino acids. The CDR3 DNA sequence: TGCGCCAGCAGCCCGACAGGGTTCAACGAGCAGTACTTC. This sequence encodes CASSPTGFNEQYF.

The CDR3 DNA is TGTGCCAGCAGCGTAGCGCTGCAGGGGGCGGACACCGGGGAGCTGTTTTTT. Its translation: CASSVALQGADTGELFF. V is TRBV9 and J is TRBJ2-2, with TRBD1 matching over 8 bases. Germline V gene data show CDR1 as SGDLS and CDR2 as YYNGEE. V shed 0 bases and J 3 bases; nucleotides not matched to a gene: 7. CDR3 length equals 17 residues.

The chain is built from TRBV18 and TRBJ1-4; maybe TRBD1 (6 bases). The CDR3 is 14 amino acids. The V gene's germline CDR1 is KGHSH and CDR2 LQKENI. V gave up 4 bases and J gave up 8 bases, with 14 bases separating them. CDR3 in amino acids: CASSQQGPDEKLFF. The CDR3, as DNA: TGTGCCAGCTCACAACAGGGACCCGACGAAAAACTGTTTTTT.

This clone was counted a few times. This chain joins TRBV6-1 and TRBJ1-5; the D is unclear. The V and J ends lost 10 bases and 7 bases respectively, with 23 bases between them. This CDR3 contains 15 residues. From germline, CDR1 is MNHNS and CDR2 SASEGT. The CDR3 DNA sequence: TGTGCCACAAAGGCCTTGGCAGTGGAACGGCAGCCCCAGCATTTT. Amino acid sequence: CATKALAVERQPQHF.

The rearrangement uses TRBV21-1 and TRBJ2-7; the table's D call of TRBD2 was not tested on the DNA. TRBV21-1 is deemed a pseudogene. The length of the CDR3 is 13 residues. The DNA for the CDR3 is TGTGCCAGCAGCACGGACCCGGGGTACGAGCAGTACTTC. Translation: CASSTDPGYEQYF.

The chain links TRBV28 to TRBJ2-5, with D possibly matching TRBD2 (5 bases). Germline V gene sequence: CDR1 MDHEN, CDR2 SYDVKM. V dropped 7 bases and J dropped 5 bases, with 14 bases sitting between them. This CDR3 is built from 13 residues. CDR3 protein: CASKELWRETQYF. The DNA of the CDR3 is TGTGCCAGCAAGGAGCTGTGGAGGGAGACCCAGTACTTC.

This chain joins TRBV7-9 and TRBJ1-4; D is possibly TRBD1 (5 bases). The CDR3 is 14 residues long. Germline loops: CDR1 SEHNR, CDR2 FQNEAQ (reference sequence). With 6 bases removed from V and 6 bases from J, the gap between germline ends came to 14 bases. Written as DNA, the CDR3 is TGTGCCAGCAGTTTACCGGGGGTGGATGAAAAACTGTTTTTT. Translated, it gives CASSLPGVDEKLFF.